This entry lists 27 T cell receptor beta chains sequenced from one sample in a study of cytomegalovirus exposure and HLA in healthy donors. Measured with immunoSEQ multiplex PCR; TCRdb has only the in-frame clones, and not every one. The sample lists about 88,000 clones, 84% seen once, with around an eighth in the top ten. The sequencing sample was made of PBMCs. Receptors were obtained from a young woman in good health and CMV-seropositive.

The chain employs TRBV6-5 and TRBJ1-2; perhaps TRBD1 as D (5 bases). V lost 11 bases, J lost 7 bases, and 14 bases lay in between. Germline V CDR1 and CDR2: MNHEY, SVGAGI. The CDR3 totals 11 residues. CDR3 in amino acids: CAGTGSGGYTF. CDR3 DNA: TGTGCCGGTACAGGTAGTGGTGGCTACACCTTC.

In its sample, this clone was seen once. The V and J genes are TRBV4-3 and TRBJ1-3; TRBD1 matches at 9 bases. CDR1 and CDR2 (germline): LGHNA, YSLEER. Trimming removed 1 base from V and 3 bases from J; junction bases left unmatched: 10. CDR3 length: 18 residues. CDR3 nucleotide sequence: TGCGCCAGCAGCCAAGGAAGATTACAGGGGGCGCGTGGAAACACCATATATTTT. Amino acids: CASSQGRLQGARGNTIYF.

V is TRBV7-2 and J is TRBJ1-1; maybe TRBD1 (5 bases). Germline V CDR1 and CDR2: SGHTA, FQGNSA. V was cut by 0 bases and J by 4 bases, with 12 bases left in between. The CDR3 is 15 residues long. In nucleotides, the CDR3 is TGTGCCAGCAGCTTAGCGCGGGGGGGAGTCACTGAAGCTTTCTTT. It yields the protein CASSLARGGVTEAFF.

The V gene is TRBV10-3, the J gene TRBJ2-2; a weak D match, TRBD1 (6 bases). CDR1 ENHRY and CDR2 SYGVKD come from the germline V gene. Trimming cost V 7 bases and J 2 bases, with 17 bases left between them. The CDR3 spans 16 residues. The CDR3 DNA sequence: TGTGCCATCAAAGCCATAACAGGGTCCAACACCGGGGAGCTGTTTTTT. Its protein is CAIKAITGSNTGELFF.

The gene calls are TRBV6-1 and TRBJ2-7, with 11 bases aligning to TRBD1. The germline CDR1 and CDR2 sequences are MNHNS and SASEGT. This CDR3 is built from 15 residues. Trimming took 7 bases from V and 0 from J; bases not matched to a gene: 5. This chain's CDR3 is CASITGTGGSYEQYF. DNA of the CDR3: TGTGCCAGCATAACGGGGACAGGGGGCTCCTACGAGCAGTACTTC.

This chain uses TRBV7-6 with TRBJ2-3, with TRBD2 matching over 10 bases. The CDR3 sequence is 15 residues long. J was trimmed by 4 bases and V by 4 bases; bases with no gene match: 5. The V gene's germline CDR1 is SGHVS and CDR2 FNYEAQ. CDR3 DNA sequence: TGTGCCAGCAGCTCCCTGAGCGGGGGGGCAGATACGCAGTATTTT. Amino acid sequence: CASSSLSGGADTQYF.

This sequence joins TRBV18 and TRBJ2-1; unclear D gene. Germline V gives CDR1 KGHSH, CDR2 LQKENI. This CDR3 contains 12 residues. Deletions cut 6 bases from V and 8 bases from J, with 11 bases between. The CDR3 is CASSSASDEQFF. The CDR3 coding sequence is TGTGCCAGCTCGTCGGCTAGTGATGAGCAGTTCTTC.

The genes are TRBV9 and TRBJ1-2; D may be TRBD1 (5 bases). The CDR3 runs to 15 residues. CDR1 is SGDLS, CDR2 YYNGEE, per germline. The V gene lost 0 bases and the J gene lost 0 bases, with 9 bases spanning the gap. Written as DNA, the CDR3 is TGTGCCAGCAGCGTAGAGGAGGGGACTAACTATGGCTACACCTTC. This translates into CASSVEEGTNYGYTF.

V usage is TRBV5-4 and J usage is TRBJ2-1; TRBD1 matches 8 bases. Germline CDR1 SGHNT, CDR2 YYREEE (reference sequence). After removal of 3 bases from V and 7 bases from J, the junction contained 9 bases not matched to a gene. The CDR3 runs 15 residues. CDR3 loop: CASSSPGQADNEQFF. The DNA for the CDR3 is TGTGCCAGCAGCTCCCCGGGACAGGCTGATAATGAGCAGTTCTTC. Full variable domain (rest looked up from reference TRBV5-4 and TRBJ2-1): ETGVTQSPTHLIKTRGQQVTLRCSSQSGHNTVSWYQQALGQGPQFIFQYYREEENGRGNFPPRFSGLQFPNYSSELNVNALELDDSALYLCASSSPGQADNEQFFGPGTRLTVL.

This clone was recorded a few times. V gene TRBV9 combines with J gene TRBJ2-3; 7 nucleotides line up with TRBD1. Germline V gene sequence: CDR1 SGDLS, CDR2 YYNGEE. V shed 4 bases, J shed 1 base, and the junction held 6 bases outside the gene matches. There are 15 residues in the CDR3. DNA of the CDR3: TGTGCCAGCAGCACAAGACAGGGCCGCACAGATACGCAGTATTTT. This codes for CASSTRQGRTDTQYF.

The chain has TRBV6-1 and TRBJ1-1; no definite D call. CDR1 MNHNS and CDR2 SASEGT come from the germline V gene. This CDR3 region has 16 residues. Trimming pared 2 bases from V and 1 base from J, leaving 14 bases between. The chain's CDR3 is CASSEYRGVGNTEAFF. CDR3 nucleotides: TGTGCCAGCAGTGAATATCGCGGGGTGGGGAACACTGAAGCTTTCTTT.

This rearrangement joins TRBV5-6 to TRBJ2-7; 9 bases agree with TRBD1. Germline V CDR1 and CDR2: SGHDT, YYEEEE. CDR3 size: 16 residues. J lost 1 base, V lost 4 bases, and 9 bases had no gene match. CDR3 amino acids: CASSGPGTGKSYEQYF. In DNA form, the CDR3 reads TGTGCCAGCAGCGGGCCCGGGACAGGGAAATCCTACGAGCAGTACTTC.

This clone was seen a few times. CDR3 sequence (DNA): TGTGCCACAACAGGGAACACCGGGGAGCTGTTTTTT. Its protein is CATTGNTGELFF. The chain has TRBV15 and TRBJ2-2, with a weak D call TRBD1 (5 bases). Per the germline V gene, CDR1 is LNHNV and CDR2 is YYDKDF (reference sequence). This CDR3 has 12 residues. V lost 9 bases to trimming and J lost 1 base, with 6 bases between them.

This chain links TRBV11-3 with TRBJ2-1; D possibly corresponds to TRBD1 (5 bases). The V gene's germline CDR1 is SGHNT and CDR2 YENEEA. V was shortened by 4 bases and J by 0 bases, with 7 bases between the two germline ends. The CDR3 covers 14 residues. CDR3 sequence (DNA): TGTGCCAGCAGCTCAGACAGCTCCTACAATGAGCAGTTCTTC. Translating it yields CASSSDSSYNEQFF.

The chain is built from TRBV4-1 and TRBJ2-7, with 7 bases identical to TRBD2. The CDR3 consists of 17 residues. Germline trimming cut 4 bases from V and 0 bases from J; bases unmatched to any gene: 12. The germline CDR1 and CDR2 sequences are MGHRA and YSYEKL. The CDR3 DNA reads as TGCGCCAGCAGCCGATCGGACGGGGCGGGGGACTCCTACGAGCAGTACTTC. This encodes CASSRSDGAGDSYEQYF.

V gene TRBV14 combines with J gene TRBJ1-1; D is unclear. The CDR3 totals 13 residues. The V end lost 6 bases, the J end lost 2 bases, and 10 bases lay between the germline ends. Germline V lookup: CDR1 SGHDN, CDR2 FVKESK. The CDR3 DNA follows: TGTGCCAGCAGATACGGGTTTAACACTGAAGCTTTCTTT. Translating it yields CASRYGFNTEAFF.

The chain has TRBV7-8 and TRBJ1-6; D perhaps matches TRBD1 (5 bases). CDR3 size: 13 residues. The germline V and J ends were trimmed by 8 bases and 6 bases, with 11 bases remaining between them. Germline V CDR1 and CDR2: SGHVS, FQNEAQ. This chain's CDR3 is CASGGTGNSPLHF. The CDR3 region has the DNA TGTGCCAGCGGCGGGACGGGTAATTCACCCCTCCACTTT.

This clone was observed a single time. The rearrangement links TRBV12-5 to TRBJ2-3; D is uncertain. The CDR3 has 12 amino acids. V was pared by 6 bases and J by 2 bases, with 6 bases between. Germline V gene data show CDR1 as LGHNT and CDR2 as FRNRAP. The CDR3 reads CASGLNTDTQYF. The CDR3 DNA reads as TGTGCTAGTGGCCTTAACACAGATACGCAGTATTTT.

This clone was detected once. This rearrangement joins TRBV5-1 to TRBJ1-4; D is perhaps TRBD1 (5 bases). CDR1 SGHRS and CDR2 YFSETQ come from the germline V gene. Trimming cost V 0 bases and J 8 bases, with 11 bases left between them. This CDR3 is 14 amino acids long. CDR3 loop: CASSLVAGNEKLFF. Here the CDR3 DNA reads TGCGCCAGCAGCTTGGTGGCAGGGAACGAAAAACTGTTTTTT.

This chain joins TRBV7-8 and TRBJ2-7; D might be TRBD1 (6 bases). V shed 5 bases and J shed 5 bases, with 16 bases lying between them. The germline V gene has CDR1 SGHVS and CDR2 FQNEAQ. The CDR3 is 14 residues long. CDR3 loop: CASSQTGQTHEQYF. CDR3 in DNA: TGTGCCAGCAGCCAAACAGGACAGACCCACGAGCAGTACTTC.

CDR3 DNA: TGTGCCAGCAGTGATCCACAGACCTACTATGGCTACACCTTC. Translating it yields CASSDPQTYYGYTF. This sequence joins TRBV2 and TRBJ1-2; D is unclear. Trimming cost V 3 bases and J 3 bases, with 11 bases left between them. Germline CDR1 is SNHLY and CDR2 is FYNNEI. CDR3 size: 14 residues.

V is TRBV4-2 and J is TRBJ1-6, with D tentatively TRBD1 (6 bases). Trimming pared 0 bases from V and 7 bases from J, leaving 13 bases between. Per the germline V gene, CDR1 is LGHNA and CDR2 is YNFKEQ. The CDR3 extends over 16 amino acids. The CDR3: CASSQDRTGWNSPLHF. The DNA of the CDR3 is TGTGCCAGCAGCCAAGATCGAACAGGGTGGAATTCACCCCTCCACTTT.

The chain links TRBV5-1 to TRBJ2-7, with 10 bases identical to TRBD1. Germline values: CDR1 SGHRS, CDR2 YFSETQ. CDR3 size: 16 residues. With V trimmed by 0 bases and J by 2 bases, 5 bases remained unmatched. CDR3 nucleotides: TGCGCCAGCAGCTTGGATCGGGACAGGGGCCCCTACGAGCAGTACTTC. Residues: CASSLDRDRGPYEQYF.

Ten or more counts support this clone. The rearrangement uses TRBV6-6 and TRBJ2-7, with 9 bases identical to TRBD1. In germline, CDR1 is MNHNY, CDR2 SVGAGI (reference sequence). J lost 3 bases, V lost 7 bases, and 7 bases had no gene match. The CDR3 is 14 amino acids. The CDR3 is CASTDRQGGYEQYF. CDR3 coding DNA: TGTGCCAGCACTGATAGACAGGGGGGCTACGAGCAGTACTTC.

The J gene is TRBJ1-5, the V gene TRBV5-5; D gene uncertain. This CDR3 region has 15 residues. Trimming pared 1 base from V and 4 bases from J, leaving 12 bases between. Germline CDR1 reads SGHKS; CDR2 reads YYEKEE (reference sequence). CDR3 amino acids: CASSLIPESNQPQHF. For the CDR3, the DNA is TGTGCCAGCAGCTTGATCCCGGAGTCGAATCAGCCCCAGCATTTT. The full variable domain, in which reference TRBV5-5 and TRBJ1-5 provide the parts outside the CDR3, is DAGVTQSPTHLIKTRGQQVTLRCSPISGHKSVSWYQQVLGQGPQFIFQYYEKEERGRGNFPDRFSARQFPNYSSELNVNALLLGDSALYLCASSLIPESNQPQHFGDGTRLSIL.

This chain links TRBV6-5 with TRBJ1-4; D gene ambiguous. The CDR3 spans 16 residues. The V end was cut by 4 bases, the J end by 0 bases, with 12 bases between. Germline-derived CDR1 and CDR2 are MNHEY and SVGAGI. The CDR3, as DNA: TGTGCCAGCAGTTCCCGGGTATATGCAACTAATGAAAAACTGTTTTTT. Translating gives CASSSRVYATNEKLFF.

The chain has TRBV9 and TRBJ2-6; D call uncertain. Trimming shortened V by 2 bases and J by 2 bases, and 2 bases separated the two germline ends. Germline V CDR1 and CDR2: SGDLS, YYNGEE. The length of the CDR3 is 13 residues. The CDR3 sequence is CASSVTGANVLTF. The CDR3 coding sequence is TGTGCCAGCAGCGTTACTGGGGCCAACGTCCTGACTTTC.